This T cell receptor beta chain was captured in a study of regulatory T cells in long-lasting Graves disease (dated by TCRdb to about 2021). Describing the broader study: In the newly diagnosed Graves' disease group, patients had been taking antithyroid drugs for less than 3 months. Persistent Graves' disease patients were compared with newly diagnosed Graves' disease patients by peripheral blood TCR sequencing and RNA sequencing. The study was registered as a clinical trial and conducted in China. A total of roughly 35 samples underwent TCR sequencing: around 13 from persistent and roughly 20 from newly diagnosed Graves' disease patients. General conclusions and limits of the study: Patients with persistent disease shared more public clonotypes (around 2,500) than newly diagnosed patients did (approximately 1,000). Compared with newly diagnosed patients, persistent Graves' disease patients had lower TCR Shannon entropy and fewer highly expanded clones, which suggests clonal expansion. The study examined only peripheral blood because the primary lesion, thyroid tissue, could not be accessed. Sequencing and analysis were limited to the TCR beta chain. As a limitation, the authors acknowledged that the small sample size may reduce accuracy. TRBV28, TRBJ1-2 and TRBJ2-5 were preferentially used in persistent disease, while TRBV20-1 and TRBJ2-1 were favored in newly diagnosed disease.

Many counts were recorded for this clonotype. The antigen it recognizes is unknown. No per-base quality is available; no much larger clone lies one base away. Library construction relied on multiplex PCR. The listed sequencing device is Illumina HiSeq 4000. iRepertoire HTBI primers and Arm-PCR amplification of CDR3 regions were used to construct TCR beta libraries. Gel purification was performed on PCR products prior to sequencing. In the paper's pipeline: Gene usage analysis of CDR3 amino acid clonotypes relied on the approximately 68 TRBV and about 15 TRBJ segments identified across samples. COPE and FqMerger were used to merge filtered high-quality paired reads into contigs. BLAST was used to align contigs to IMGT TRBV, TRBD and TRBJ reference genes, and CDR3 was defined according to IMGT. Any clonotype with a frequency above 0.1% was classified as a highly expanded clone. Shannon entropy served as the measure of repertoire diversity, while the Gini coefficient captured V-J evenness. A clonotype was considered public if more than one individual shared it. Starting from the raw public reads, TCRdb applied fastp trimming at Q25, assembled clones with MiXCR and retained in-frame beta chains. Every distinct CDR3 protein forms one entry, paired with its most common genes and DNA. TCRdb assigned the V and J calls; the authors' analysis was not used. Recorded for this sample are about 460,000 distinct CDR3 sequences; 11% to 15% of them occurred a single time. The top ten clones comprise approximately 15% of the sample.

Taken with the paper, the label for time point translates to: newly diagnosed GD, antithyroid drugs for less than 3 months. For both TCR sequencing and RNA sequencing, RNA was extracted from PBMCs in TRIzol. Graves' disease was diagnosed according to American Thyroid Association guidelines. The patients came from an endocrinology department in Xi'an, China. From each patient, 7.5 to 10 milliliters of peripheral blood was collected into an EDTA anticoagulant tube. Ficoll Paque Plus density gradient separation was used to isolate PBMCs, and no additional T cell sorting was done. RNA quality was checked with an Agilent 2100 Bioanalyzer and agarose gel, and concentration with a NanoDrop 2000. The CDR3 covers 14 residues, taking in both the cysteine and the phenylalanine. The CDR3 DNA has 42 bases and is translated from base 1. The junction carries 14 bases between V and J, which are trimmed by 7 bases and 2 bases respectively. Sequences SNHLY (CDR1) and FYNNEI (CDR2) are obtained from the germline V gene.

These same data were also listed under a study on T cells in Graves' hyperthyroidism and ophthalmopathy. In that second paper, the authors write: Graves' hyperthyroidism was defined as stable when no progression to ophthalmopathy occurred over 18 months of follow-up. Hyperthyroidism patients were newly diagnosed, with disease duration under 2 months, and aged 18 to 65 years. Any patient with an uncontrolled infection, another autoimmune disease, pregnancy or lactation was excluded. Clinical symptoms, serum thyroxine and TRAb, thyroid ultrasound, and orbital computed tomography formed the basis for the diagnoses. A first-round RT-PCR of the TCR CDR3 used the HTBI primer set with the Qiagen OneStep RT-PCR kit. Most expanded thyroid clonotypes (frequency above 0.001) were also found in blood, which suggests that blood repertoires may mirror thyroid immune responses. In cross-validation, a model built on a 13 V-J signature told ophthalmopathy apart from stable hyperthyroidism with under 90% sensitivity and around 83% specificity, and in testing the same model reached 80%/75%. In validation, progression to ophthalmopathy was predicted by the model with almost 71% sensitivity and 72% to 80% specificity, a median of approximately 6.5 months before onset. A discovery cohort of roughly 100 patients, roughly 45 with Graves' ophthalmopathy and approximately 57 with stable Graves' hyperthyroidism, was used to find distinguishing TCR V-J signatures. An independent validation cohort of fewer than 20 hyperthyroidism patients and about 15 patients who later progressed to ophthalmopathy tested prospective prediction of ophthalmopathy. For training and testing, the 80 to 100 patients in the discovery cohort were randomly divided in a 7:3 ratio. The study also compared thyroid tissue and blood T-cell repertoires from about 6 Graves' hyperthyroidism patients. Once sampling was done, hyperthyroidism patients were given methimazole at a starting dose of 30 mg daily, whereas ophthalmopathy patients were given high-dose intravenous methylprednisolone. Libraries were constructed in a second round of multiplex PCR, after which size selection and purification were performed. The libraries were sequenced on an Illumina HiSeq2000 using paired-end 100 bp reads. Raw data were processed with SOAPnuke, discarding reads with adapters, uncalled bases, mean Phred below 15, or no exact constant-primer or identifier match. COPE v1.2.5 was used to merge the high-quality paired reads, and each unique nucleotide sequence was defined as a clonotype. Clonotypes were aligned to IMGT TRBV, TRBD and TRBJ reference segments using MiTCR v1.1. Analysis was restricted to V-J combinations with a frequency above 0.0001, which covered 99.2% of repertoires. A TCS score was defined as the ratio between F50 (clonal expansion) and ExV (chaos), using BLOSUM62-based TCRdist between CDR3 peptides within each V-J. Welch's t-statistics and random forest reduced roughly 530 V-J features to under 15, which were used in a naive Bayes classifier (R e1071). No statistical method was used to set the sample size in advance, and investigators knew the group allocation. TCR Vbeta CDR3 sequencing of 120 to 150 peripheral blood samples (over 40 ophthalmopathy, approximately 80 hyperthyroidism and around 17 progressor patients) is reported in the paper.

Source: peripheral blood mononuclear cells (PBMCs), taken at new diagnosis, from a patient treated with antithyroid drugs. Recombination linked TRBV2 to TRBJ2-5; the D gene is possibly TRBD1 or TRBD2, with 6 bases matching each. The clonotype was recovered from a woman aged 45-65 years with Graves disease. Donor details come from another sample of the same person, matched by shared clones. DNA sequence: TGTGCCAGCACCCGAGGAGGGGGGCAAGAGACCCAGTACTTC. Translation gives CASTRGGGQETQYF.